This TCR beta chain is drawn from a study of T cell repertoires in cytomegalovirus infection. Study details: In public TCR beta signatures, there were indications of both CMV infection and matching HLA type.

The CDR3 contains 15 residues. Germline CDR1 reads MDHEN; CDR2 reads SYDVKM. Deletions cut 4 bases from V and 3 bases from J, with 15 bases between. TCRdb ran MiXCR on the reads and lists one entry per CDR3 protein. The table lists hundreds of thousands of distinct CDR3 sequences, approximately 24% of them singletons. The TCR comes from a human donor in good health (CMV status not recorded). Some clones in this sample may be carry-over from other donors' samples. The chain carries TRBV28 and TRBJ1-1; no clear D. The sample comprised CD8+ T cells from PBMCs. The CDR3 reads CASSSFSLGYTEAFF. CDR3 bases: TGTGCCAGCAGTTCCTTCTCCCTAGGGTACACTGAAGCTTTCTTT.